This TCR beta chain emerged from a study of siplizumab effects on memory and regulatory T cells. The repertoire was sequenced with immunoSEQ multiplex PCR; TCRdb's copy has only in-frame clones and lacks some. The table has over 60,000 clones, 91% seen once. CDR1 is SQVTM and CDR2 is ANQGSEA in the germline V gene. The V and J ends lost 8 bases and 3 bases, in that order; junction bases with no gene match: 9. This CDR3 has 14 amino acids. A word on this clone: Its cognate antigen is unknown.

Study-level points and caveats: Naive T cells appeared more diverse than memory cells and seemed to be major alloresponse contributors.

This chain connects TRBV29-1 to TRBJ2-1; 8 positions agree with TRBD2. The sample consisted of CD8+ T cells sorted from blood. The receptor's source is a human donor in good health. CDR3: CSSWVAGFYNEQFF. The CDR3 DNA is TGCAGCTCTTGGGTAGCGGGGTTCTACAATGAGCAGTTCTTC.